The 22 T cell receptor beta chains listed next were all sequenced from one sample in a study of PD-L1 blockade in urothelial cancer. Generated by immunoSEQ multiplex PCR, the TCRdb table keeps only in-frame clones and is missing some. The sample yields 25,000 to 35,000 clones, 79% seen once. Time point defined: peripheral blood 6 weeks after treatment start. This specimen consisted of PBMCs, obtained around atezolizumab (anti-PD-L1) treatment. The receptors were gathered from a man in his 70s with urothelial cancer.

This chain joins TRBV4-1 and TRBJ2-1; TRBD2 matches at 10 bases. In germline, CDR1 is MGHRA, CDR2 YSYEKL. The CDR3 is 17 amino acids. J was trimmed by 7 bases and V by 1 base; bases with no gene match: 10. In nucleotides, the CDR3 is TGCGCCAGCAGCCAAGTACGGCCCAGCGGGAGGGCGAATGAGCAGTTCTTC. This sequence encodes CASSQVRPSGRANEQFF.

This clone appeared once. The genes are TRBV7-2 and TRBJ2-6; D perhaps matches TRBD1 (6 bases). V gave up 5 bases and J gave up 1 base, with 18 bases separating them. The CDR3 totals 18 residues. Germline V gene data show CDR1 as SGHTA and CDR2 as FQGNSA. The CDR3 DNA sequence: TGTGCCAGCAGCCCATTAGGGGGTATACGGTCTGGGGCCAACGTCCTGACTTTC. Residues: CASSPLGGIRSGANVLTF.

This clone was seen just once. The chain uses TRBV7-5 and TRBJ1-4; the D call in the table, TRBD1, was not verified against the DNA. TRBV7-5 is described as a pseudogene. The CDR3 is 16 amino acids. CDR3 sequence: CVRRWDMTPSGEKLFF. The CDR3 DNA reads as TGTGTCAGAAGGTGGGACATGACCCCCTCGGGTGAAAAACTGTTTTTT.

The CDR3 loop is CATRTIVGEPQHF. CDR3 nucleotide sequence: TGTGCCACCAGGACAATAGTGGGAGAGCCCCAGCATTTT. The chain employs TRBV6-1 and TRBJ1-5; perhaps TRBD1 as D (5 bases). The ends were cut back, 10 bases at V and 8 bases at J, with 18 bases in the middle. This CDR3 is built from 13 residues. The V gene's germline CDR1 is MNHNS and CDR2 SASEGT.

Within the sample, this clone is medium-sized. This chain joins TRBV7-8 and TRBJ1-5, with 8 nucleotides matching TRBD1. The CDR3 is 17 amino acids. CDR1 is SGHVS, CDR2 FQNEAQ, per germline. V shed 5 bases, J shed 2 bases, and the junction held 11 bases outside the gene matches. The CDR3 sequence is CASSPNQGAGGNQPQHF. CDR3 coding DNA: TGTGCCAGCAGCCCCAATCAGGGGGCAGGAGGCAATCAGCCCCAGCATTTT.

The chain uses TRBV9 and TRBJ2-5; 9 bases fit TRBD2. CDR1 and CDR2 from the germline V gene are SGDLS and YYNGEE. This CDR3 has 15 amino acids. V shed 4 bases, J shed 1 base, and the junction held 5 bases outside the gene matches. CDR3 protein: CASSPQRGVQETQYF. The CDR3 DNA is TGTGCCAGCAGCCCCCAGCGGGGGGTCCAAGAGACCCAGTACTTC.

This clone was observed a single time. V gene TRBV7-2 combines with J gene TRBJ2-2, with a possible D match to TRBD2 (6 bases). Trimming left V 7 bases short and J 5 bases short, with 17 bases between. Per the germline V gene, CDR1 is SGHTA and CDR2 is FQGNSA. The CDR3 spans 15 residues. CDR3 DNA: TGTGCCAGCAAACAACAATACCGGGGGACCGGGGAGCTGTTTTTT. Its translation: CASKQQYRGTGELFF.

This clone was seen once. This chain uses TRBV7-2 with TRBJ2-2; 7 bases map to TRBD1. The CDR3 has 16 residues. The V gene's germline CDR1 is SGHTA and CDR2 FQGNSA. V trimming: 5 bases; J trimming: 3 bases; junction bases outside the gene matches: 9. CDR3 bases: TGTGCCAGCAGCGCCCGACAGGGCGGTGACACCGGGGAGCTGTTTTTT. Encoded protein: CASSARQGGDTGELFF.

The rearrangement uses TRBV19 and TRBJ2-1; 8 positions match TRBD1. Germline V gene data show CDR1 as LNHDA and CDR2 as SQIVND (reference sequence). V lost 6 bases, J lost 2 bases, and 3 bases stayed unmatched. This CDR3 has 14 residues. The CDR3 spells CASSTGGPYNEQFF. For the CDR3, the DNA is TGTGCCAGTAGCACAGGGGGGCCCTACAATGAGCAGTTCTTC.

The rearrangement joins TRBV5-4 to TRBJ2-1, with TRBD2 identical over 10 bases. The CDR3 runs to 15 residues. Germline assignment: CDR1 SGHNT and CDR2 YYREEE (reference sequence). J gave up 4 bases and V 4 bases, and 5 bases lay outside the gene matches. The chain's CDR3 is CASSPTSGSYNEQFF. The CDR3 nucleotides are TGTGCCAGCAGCCCGACTAGCGGGTCTTACAATGAGCAGTTCTTC. Based on the CDR3 plus reference TRBV5-4 and TRBJ2-1, the full variable domain is ETGVTQSPTHLIKTRGQQVTLRCSSQSGHNTVSWYQQALGQGPQFIFQYYREEENGRGNFPPRFSGLQFPNYSSELNVNALELDDSALYLCASSPTSGSYNEQFFGPGTRLTVL.

The table lists this clone with a count of one. The gene calls are TRBV11-1 and TRBJ1-5; no firm D call. Germline loops: CDR1 SGHAT, CDR2 FQDESV (reference sequence). Trimming removed 1 base from V and 1 base from J, with 8 bases in between. CDR3 length equals 15 residues. The CDR3, as DNA: TGTGCCAGCAGCTTAGGGACTTCGAGCAATCAGCCCCAGCATTTT. Translated, it gives CASSLGTSSNQPQHF.

This chain links TRBV19 with TRBJ1-5; D is possibly TRBD1 (6 bases). The CDR3 sequence is 14 residues long. Trimming stripped 2 bases from V and 7 bases from J, with 12 bases between. Germline V lookup: CDR1 LNHDA, CDR2 SQIVND (reference sequence). CDR3 nucleotides: TGTGCCAGTAGTATACCCCCGGGGGGCCAGCCCCAGCATTTT. Its protein is CASSIPPGGQPQHF.

The rearrangement joins TRBV7-9 to TRBJ2-4, with D possibly being TRBD1 (6 bases). The germline V gene has CDR1 SEHNR and CDR2 FQNEAQ (reference sequence). This CDR3 spans 14 amino acids. V lost 4 bases to trimming and J lost 1 base, with 8 bases between them. CDR3 in amino acids: CASSSQGAKNIQYF. DNA for the CDR3: TGTGCCAGCAGCTCCCAGGGGGCCAAAAACATTCAGTACTTC.

This sequence joins TRBV28 and TRBJ1-3, with D tentatively TRBD1 (5 bases). V was cut by 8 bases and J by 0 bases, with 14 bases left in between. Germline CDR1 and CDR2: MDHEN and SYDVKM. The CDR3 sequence is 15 residues long. CDR3 DNA: TGTGCCAGCGCGGGGCGGCCCCCCTCTGGAAACACCATATATTTT. Encoded protein: CASAGRPPSGNTIYF.

The chain recombines TRBV27 with TRBJ2-7, with 7 bases identical to TRBD2. J lost 2 bases, V lost 1 base, and 5 bases had no gene match. The CDR3 length is 15 residues. Per the germline V gene, CDR1 is MNHEY and CDR2 is SMNVEV (reference sequence). CDR3 amino acids: CASSLLTSRTYEQYF. DNA of the CDR3: TGTGCCAGCAGTTTATTGACTAGCCGGACCTACGAGCAGTACTTC.

This chain joins TRBV5-6 and TRBJ2-1; the match to TRBD1 covers 10 bases. The length of the CDR3 is 15 residues. The germline CDR1 and CDR2 sequences are SGHDT and YYEEEE. Germline trimming cut 4 bases from V and 3 bases from J; bases unmatched to any gene: 4. The CDR3 is CASSPRDRGYNEQFF. The DNA of the CDR3 is TGTGCCAGCAGCCCCCGGGACAGGGGCTACAATGAGCAGTTCTTC.

The chain links TRBV19 to TRBJ2-1; D is unresolved. Germline V gene sequence: CDR1 LNHDA, CDR2 SQIVND (reference sequence). CDR3 length: 13 residues. V gave up 5 bases and J gave up 4 bases, with 9 bases separating them. The CDR3 reads CASSSGSYNEQFF. The CDR3, as DNA: TGTGCCAGTAGTTCCGGGTCTTACAATGAGCAGTTCTTC.

The chain is built from TRBV29-1 and TRBJ2-1; no firm D call. CDR3 size: 11 residues. V gave up 3 bases and J gave up 6 bases, with 6 bases separating them. Germline V gene data show CDR1 as SQVTM and CDR2 as ANQGSEA. For the CDR3, the DNA is TGCAGCGTTGAGTTGGCCAATGAGCAGTTCTTC. It is translated as CSVELANEQFF.

This clone occurred once. The gene calls are TRBV5-4 and TRBJ2-1; TRBD1 matches 9 bases. From germline, CDR1 is SGHNT and CDR2 YYREEE (reference sequence). The CDR3 is 14 residues long. V dropped 3 bases and J dropped 8; count of bases not matched to a gene: 6. The CDR3: CASSSGQGRDEQFF. CDR3 bases: TGTGCCAGCAGCTCCGGACAGGGGAGGGATGAGCAGTTCTTC.

The chain combines TRBV5-1 with TRBJ2-2, with 7 nucleotides matching TRBD2. This CDR3 contains 17 residues. Germline CDR1 SGHRS, CDR2 YFSETQ. The junction had 5 bases not matched to a gene; V was cut back by 0 bases and J by 0 bases. The CDR3: CASSLAVAGSNTGELFF. DNA of the CDR3: TGCGCCAGCAGCTTGGCTGTAGCGGGCTCGAACACCGGGGAGCTGTTTTTT.

The chain has TRBV7-7 and TRBJ2-5, with TRBD2 matching 7 bases. The V and J ends lost 0 bases and 6 bases, in that order; junction bases with no gene match: 1. CDR3 length equals 13 residues. Germline V gives CDR1 SSHAT, CDR2 FNYEAQ (reference sequence). CDR3 coding DNA: TGTGCCAGCAGCTTAGCGGGGGGGAAGACCCAGTACTTC. It specifies CASSLAGGKTQYF.

V and J are TRBV28 and TRBJ2-7; weak D call: TRBD2 (5 bases). The CDR3 loop spans 14 amino acids. CDR1 is MDHEN, CDR2 SYDVKM, per germline. Trimming removed 7 bases from V and 4 bases from J, with 17 bases in between. DNA of the CDR3: TGTGCCAGCACCGTCCGGGGTGGGAATTACGAGCAGTACTTC. It specifies CASTVRGGNYEQYF.